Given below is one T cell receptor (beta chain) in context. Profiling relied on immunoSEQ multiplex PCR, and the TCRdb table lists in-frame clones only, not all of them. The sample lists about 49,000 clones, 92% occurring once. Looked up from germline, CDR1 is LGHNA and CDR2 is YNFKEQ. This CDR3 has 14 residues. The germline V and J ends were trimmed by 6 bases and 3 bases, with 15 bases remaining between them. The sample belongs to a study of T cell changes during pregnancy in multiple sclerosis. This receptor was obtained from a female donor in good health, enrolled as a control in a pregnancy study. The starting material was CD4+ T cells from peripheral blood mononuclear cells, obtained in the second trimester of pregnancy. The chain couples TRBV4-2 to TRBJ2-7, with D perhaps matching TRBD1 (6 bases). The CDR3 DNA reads TGTGCCAGCAGAGAGGGGCTAGGGGGCTACGAGCAGTACTTC. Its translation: CASREGLGGYEQYF.